The present entry profiles one T cell receptor beta chain with its context. Its antigen is undetermined. The record originates from a study of T cells in Graves' hyperthyroidism and ophthalmopathy. RNA transcripts were the template for amplifying TCR beta CDR3 regions. The study used the HTBI primer set for a first-round RT-PCR of the TCR CDR3. TCRdb re-called the multiplex PCR reads through MiXCR, storing one row per CDR3 protein. The sample comprises roughly 93,000 distinct CDR3 sequences, approximately 39% of which are singletons, and about 10% rests with the top ten. Notes on the study in general: Appearing also in blood were most of the thyroid clonotypes expanded above 0.001.

Germline trimming cut 4 bases from V and 10 bases from J; bases unmatched to any gene: 9. CDR3 size: 12 residues. CDR1 and CDR2 from the germline V gene are SQVTM and ANQGSEA. The sequencing sample was made of peripheral blood or thyroid tissue (not recorded which). The sequence was collected from a woman aged 30 to 39 with Graves' hyperthyroidism. This chain uses TRBV29-1 with TRBJ1-2, with 7 positions matching TRBD1. The CDR3 region has the DNA TGCAGCGTTGCTAGACAGGGCTTCGACTACACCTTC. It yields the protein CSVARQGFDYTF.